This T cell receptor beta chain was profiled in a study of cytomegalovirus exposure and HLA in healthy donors. Findings of the study overall: Later on, a genetic analysis was performed. It linked a missense variant in DCLRE1C with V- and J-gene trimming of TCR beta. CMV serostatus was the sole immune exposure information available. Analyzed later, most CMV-associated TCR beta chains appeared HLA-restricted. TCR beta sequences numbering around 15,000 were associated with HLA alleles at 0.05 false discovery rate in a later analysis.

PCR employed 60 Vbeta and 13 Jbeta primers. TCRdb keeps only in-frame clones here, not all; method: immunoSEQ multiplex PCR. The data show under 200,000 clones, with roughly 83% seen just once and around 0.38% held by the top ten. The CDR3 contains 14 residues. Germline V gives CDR1 SEHNR, CDR2 FQNEAQ (reference sequence). The germline V and J ends were trimmed by 5 bases and 0 bases, with 11 bases remaining between them. Notes on this clone: Its cognate antigen is unknown.

The material sequenced was PBMCs. The TCR originated in a male donor in good health and CMV-seropositive. V and J are TRBV7-9 and TRBJ2-7; maybe TRBD2 (7 bases). The CDR3 nucleotides are TGTGCCAGCAGCCGGGGGGCGAGCTCCTACGAGCAGTACTTC. It translates to CASSRGASSYEQYF.